The 5 T cell receptor beta chains listed next were all sequenced from one sample in a study of Ad26.COV2.S vaccination and SARS-CoV-2 variants. The protocol was immunoSEQ multiplex PCR, while the TCRdb copy is restricted to in-frame clones and leaves out a portion. The table lists 300,000 to 400,000 clones, about 85% of them singletons. Treatment: some 19 received Ad26.COV2.S at low or high dose, single or two shots; roughly five received placebo; per-sample allocation not given. Sampling was performed 63 days after the first vaccine or placebo injection. The sample in question was peripheral blood, obtained in a trial of Ad26.COV2.S vaccine versus placebo. The receptors originated from a person between 18 and 59 years old who received the Ad26.COV2.S COVID-19 vaccine or a placebo.

V usage is TRBV30 and J usage is TRBJ1-2; 7 bases are a match to TRBD1. This CDR3 spans 12 amino acids. Germline values: CDR1 GTSNPN, CDR2 SVGIG (reference sequence). V lost 8 bases and J lost 5; bases outside the gene matches: 8. CDR3 region: CAAGTDEYGYTF. The CDR3 DNA sequence: TGTGCCGCCGGGACAGACGAATATGGCTACACCTTC.

This sequence joins TRBV6-1 and TRBJ2-1; perhaps TRBD1 as D (6 bases). Germline loops: CDR1 MNHNS, CDR2 SASEGT. The CDR3 covers 16 residues. Trimming stripped 2 bases from V and 5 bases from J, with 16 bases between. In DNA, the CDR3 is TGTGCCAGCAGTGAATCGAGGGGGAAGGGGAACAATGAGCAGTTCTTC. It yields the protein CASSESRGKGNNEQFF.

The rearrangement links TRBV30 to TRBJ2-5; D may be TRBD1 (6 bases). The CDR3 is 12 amino acids. Per the germline V gene, CDR1 is GTSNPN and CDR2 is SVGIG (reference sequence). The ends were cut back, 2 bases at V and 3 bases at J, with 7 bases in the middle. The CDR3 sequence: CAWSRGKETQYF. CDR3 DNA: TGTGCCTGGAGTAGGGGGAAAGAGACCCAGTACTTC.

This chain links TRBV27 with TRBJ2-2, with 7 bases identical to TRBD2. Unmatched junction bases numbered 7, after V lost 2 bases and J lost 7 bases. The CDR3 length is 15 residues. CDR1 and CDR2 (germline): MNHEY, SMNVEV (reference sequence). The CDR3 region has the DNA TGTGCCAGCAGTTTAGAGCGGGAATTTGGCGGGGAGCTGTTTTTT. Translation gives CASSLEREFGGELFF.

This chain joins TRBV28 and TRBJ2-7; possible D gene TRBD1, 6 bases. The V and J ends lost 6 bases and 5 bases respectively, with 14 bases between them. Germline CDR1 and CDR2: MDHEN and SYDVKM. CDR3 length equals 13 residues. The CDR3 bases are TGTGCCAGCAGGTCTAGGACAGCCAACGAGCAGTACTTC. It encodes CASRSRTANEQYF.